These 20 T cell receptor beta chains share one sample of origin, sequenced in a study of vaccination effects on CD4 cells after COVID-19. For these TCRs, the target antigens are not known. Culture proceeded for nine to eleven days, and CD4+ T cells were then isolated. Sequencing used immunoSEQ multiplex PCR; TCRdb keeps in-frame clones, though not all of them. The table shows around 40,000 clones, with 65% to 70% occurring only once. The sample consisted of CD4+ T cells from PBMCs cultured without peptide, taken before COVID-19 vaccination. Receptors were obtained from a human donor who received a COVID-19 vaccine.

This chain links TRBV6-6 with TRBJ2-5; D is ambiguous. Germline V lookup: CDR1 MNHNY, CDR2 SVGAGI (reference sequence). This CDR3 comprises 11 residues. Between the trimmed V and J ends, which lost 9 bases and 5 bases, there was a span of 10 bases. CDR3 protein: CASNKDETQYF. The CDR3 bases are TGTGCCAGTAACAAGGACGAGACCCAGTACTTC.

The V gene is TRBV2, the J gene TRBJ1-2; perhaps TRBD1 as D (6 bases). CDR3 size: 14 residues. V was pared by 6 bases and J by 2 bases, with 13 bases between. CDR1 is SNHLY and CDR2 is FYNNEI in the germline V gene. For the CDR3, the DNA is TGTGCCAGCAGCGAACAGGGTTTGAACTATGGCTACACCTTC. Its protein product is CASSEQGLNYGYTF.

The chain's CDR3 is CASSLRPSTDTQYF. CDR3 sequence (DNA): TGCGCCAGCAGCTTGAGACCTAGCACAGATACGCAGTATTTT. This chain uses TRBV5-1 with TRBJ2-3; D is uncertain. Germline CDR1 and CDR2: SGHRS and YFSETQ. V shed 1 base and J shed 0 bases, with 6 bases lying between them. The CDR3 extends over 14 amino acids. The variable domain in full, completed from reference TRBV5-1 and TRBJ2-3, reads KAGVTQTPRYLIKTRGQQVTLSCSPISGHRSVSWYQQTPGQGLQFLFEYFSETQRNKGNFPGRFSGRQFSNSRSEMNVSTLELGDSALYLCASSLRPSTDTQYFGPGTRLTVL.

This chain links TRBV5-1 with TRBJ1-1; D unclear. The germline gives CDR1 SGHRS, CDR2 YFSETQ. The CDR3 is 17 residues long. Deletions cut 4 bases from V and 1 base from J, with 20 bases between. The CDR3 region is CASSASVGAGGNTEAFF. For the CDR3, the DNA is TGCGCCAGCAGCGCTAGCGTGGGAGCAGGTGGGAACACTGAAGCTTTCTTT.

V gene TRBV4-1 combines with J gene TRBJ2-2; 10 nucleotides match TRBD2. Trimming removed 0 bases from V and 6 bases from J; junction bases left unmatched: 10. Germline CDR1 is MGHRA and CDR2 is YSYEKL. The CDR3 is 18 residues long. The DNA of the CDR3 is TGCGCCAGCAGCCAAGATTCTAGCGGGAGATTAATATCCGGGGAGCTGTTTTTT. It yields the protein CASSQDSSGRLISGELFF.

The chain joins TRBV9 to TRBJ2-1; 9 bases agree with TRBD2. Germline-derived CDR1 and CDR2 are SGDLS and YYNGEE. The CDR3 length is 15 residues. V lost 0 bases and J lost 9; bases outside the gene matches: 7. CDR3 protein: CASSVAQRGAGEQFF. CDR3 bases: TGTGCCAGCAGCGTAGCCCAGCGGGGGGCGGGTGAGCAGTTCTTC.

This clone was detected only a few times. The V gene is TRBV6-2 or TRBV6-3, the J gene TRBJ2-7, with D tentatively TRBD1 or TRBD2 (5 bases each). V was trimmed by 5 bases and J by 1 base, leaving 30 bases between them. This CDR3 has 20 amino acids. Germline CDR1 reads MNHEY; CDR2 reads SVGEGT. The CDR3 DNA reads TGTGCCAGCAGTCTGAAGAACAAAACATCAAGGGACCGCACGTCCTACGAGCAGTACTTC. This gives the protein CASSLKNKTSRDRTSYEQYF.

CDR3 sequence: CASSLGDRGYGYTF. CDR3 sequence (DNA): TGTGCCAGCAGCTTGGGCGACAGGGGATATGGCTACACCTTC. V is TRBV7-8 and J is TRBJ1-2, with 8 bases that match TRBD1. The germline V gene encodes CDR1 SGHVS and CDR2 FQNEAQ. Trimming cost V 3 bases and J 5 bases; bases outside gene matches: 5. CDR3 length equals 14 residues.

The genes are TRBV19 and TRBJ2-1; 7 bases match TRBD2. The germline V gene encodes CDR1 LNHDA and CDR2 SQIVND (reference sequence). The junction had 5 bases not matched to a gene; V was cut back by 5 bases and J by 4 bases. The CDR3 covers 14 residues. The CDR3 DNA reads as TGTGCCAGTAGTCCTGGACTAGGATACAATGAGCAGTTCTTC. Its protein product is CASSPGLGYNEQFF.

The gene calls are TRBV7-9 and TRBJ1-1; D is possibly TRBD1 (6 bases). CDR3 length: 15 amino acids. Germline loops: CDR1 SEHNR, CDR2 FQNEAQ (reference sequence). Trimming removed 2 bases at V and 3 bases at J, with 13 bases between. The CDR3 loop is CASSLSQGRYTEAFF. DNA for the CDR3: TGTGCCAGCAGCTTATCCCAGGGGCGGTACACTGAAGCTTTCTTT.

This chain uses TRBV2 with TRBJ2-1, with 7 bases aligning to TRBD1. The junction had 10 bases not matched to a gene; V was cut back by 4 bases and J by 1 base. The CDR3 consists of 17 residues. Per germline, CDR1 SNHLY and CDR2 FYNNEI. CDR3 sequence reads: CASSGDRVVSSYNEQFF. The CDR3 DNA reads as TGTGCCAGCAGTGGAGACAGGGTTGTTTCGTCCTACAATGAGCAGTTCTTC.

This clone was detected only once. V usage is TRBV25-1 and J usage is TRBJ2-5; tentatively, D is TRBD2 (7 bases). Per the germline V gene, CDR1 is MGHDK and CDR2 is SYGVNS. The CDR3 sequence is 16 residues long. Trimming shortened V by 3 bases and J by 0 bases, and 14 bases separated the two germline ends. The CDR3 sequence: CASSEGRGGYQETQYF. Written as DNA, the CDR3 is TGTGCCAGCAGTGAGGGCAGGGGAGGGTACCAAGAGACCCAGTACTTC.

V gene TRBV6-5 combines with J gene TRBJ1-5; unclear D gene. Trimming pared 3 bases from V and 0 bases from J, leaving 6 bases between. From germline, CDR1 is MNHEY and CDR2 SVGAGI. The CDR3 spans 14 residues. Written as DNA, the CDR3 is TGTGCCAGCAGTTATAAAGATAGCAATCAGCCCCAGCATTTT. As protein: CASSYKDSNQPQHF.

The CDR3 nucleotides read TGTGCCAGCCTGCCGACTACCTCCTACAATGAGCAGTTCTTC. Its translation: CASLPTTSYNEQFF. The rearrangement links TRBV6-5 to TRBJ2-1, with a possible D match to TRBD2 (5 bases). The germline V gene has CDR1 MNHEY and CDR2 SVGAGI. Trimming removed 8 bases at V and 0 bases at J, with 11 bases between. This CDR3 region has 14 residues.

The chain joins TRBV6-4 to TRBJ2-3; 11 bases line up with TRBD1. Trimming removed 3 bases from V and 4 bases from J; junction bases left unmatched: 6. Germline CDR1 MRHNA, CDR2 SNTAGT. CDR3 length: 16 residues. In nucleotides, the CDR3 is TGTGCCAGCAGTGAAAATCCGGGACAGGGGGCAGATACGCAGTATTTT. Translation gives CASSENPGQGADTQYF.

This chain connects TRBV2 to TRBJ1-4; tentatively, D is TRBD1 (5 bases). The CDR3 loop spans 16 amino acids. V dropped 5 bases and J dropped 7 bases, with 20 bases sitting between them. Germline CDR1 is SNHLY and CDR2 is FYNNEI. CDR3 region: CASSRQTGGVGEKLFF. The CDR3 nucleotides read TGTGCCAGCAGTCGACAGACTGGCGGTGTGGGTGAAAAACTGTTTTTT.

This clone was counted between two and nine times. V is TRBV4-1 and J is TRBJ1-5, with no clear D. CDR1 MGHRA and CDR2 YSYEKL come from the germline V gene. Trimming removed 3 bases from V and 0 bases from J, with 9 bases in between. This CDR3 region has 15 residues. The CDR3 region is CASSQFDGSNQPQHF. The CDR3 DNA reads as TGCGCCAGCAGCCAGTTCGACGGTAGCAATCAGCCCCAGCATTTT.

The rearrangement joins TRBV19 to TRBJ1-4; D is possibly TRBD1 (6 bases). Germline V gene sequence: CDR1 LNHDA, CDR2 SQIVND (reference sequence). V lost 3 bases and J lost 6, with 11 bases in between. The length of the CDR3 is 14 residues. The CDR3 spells CASSIEAGDEKLFF. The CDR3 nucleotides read TGTGCCAGTAGTATTGAGGCAGGGGATGAAAAACTGTTTTTT.

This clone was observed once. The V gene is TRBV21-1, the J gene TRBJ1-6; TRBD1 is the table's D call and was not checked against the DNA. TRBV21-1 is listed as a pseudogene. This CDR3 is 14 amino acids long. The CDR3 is CASSPGQGNSPLHF. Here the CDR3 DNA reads TGTGCCAGCAGCCCAGGACAGGGGAATTCACCCCTCCACTTT.

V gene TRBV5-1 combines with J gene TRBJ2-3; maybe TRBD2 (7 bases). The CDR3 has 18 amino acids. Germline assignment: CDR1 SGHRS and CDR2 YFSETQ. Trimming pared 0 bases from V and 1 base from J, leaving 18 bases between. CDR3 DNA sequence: TGCGCCAGCAGCTTGGAATATCGCGGCGGGGGCCGCACAGATACGCAGTATTTT. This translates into CASSLEYRGGGRTDTQYF.